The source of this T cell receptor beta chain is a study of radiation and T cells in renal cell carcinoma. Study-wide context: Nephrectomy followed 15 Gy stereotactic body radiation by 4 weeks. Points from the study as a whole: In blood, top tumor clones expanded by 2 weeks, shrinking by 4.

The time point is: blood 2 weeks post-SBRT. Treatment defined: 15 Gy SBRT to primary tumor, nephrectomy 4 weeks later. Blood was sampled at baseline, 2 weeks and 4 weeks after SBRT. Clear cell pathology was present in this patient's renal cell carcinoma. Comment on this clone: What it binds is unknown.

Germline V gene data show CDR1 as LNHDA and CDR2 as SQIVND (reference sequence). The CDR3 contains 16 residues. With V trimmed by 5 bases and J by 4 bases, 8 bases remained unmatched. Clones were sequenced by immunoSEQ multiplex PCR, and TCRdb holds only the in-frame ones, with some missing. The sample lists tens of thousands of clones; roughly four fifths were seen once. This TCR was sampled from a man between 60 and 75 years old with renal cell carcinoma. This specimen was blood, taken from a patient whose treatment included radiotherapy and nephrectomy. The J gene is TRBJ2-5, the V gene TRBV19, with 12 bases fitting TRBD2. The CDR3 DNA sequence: TGTGCCAGTAGTTTTAGACTAGCGGGAGACGGAGAGACCCAGTACTTC. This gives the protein CASSFRLAGDGETQYF.